This passage covers 8 T cell receptor beta chains from one sample sequenced in a study of blood T cell repertoires in COVID-19. The table came from immunoSEQ multiplex PCR; TCRdb's copy has only in-frame clones and leaves some out. Among about 310,000 clones listed, about nine tenths were seen once. The sample taken for sequencing was PBMCs or T cells enriched from blood (not recorded which). All receptors derive from a man aged 55 to 69 who had recovered from COVID-19.

CDR3 coding DNA: TGTGCCAGCAGCTTAGAAGAGTCGTACGAGCAGTACTTC. Translation gives CASSLEESYEQYF. The chain employs TRBV11-2 and TRBJ2-7; D is unresolved. The CDR3 runs to 13 residues. V was clipped by 0 bases and J by 4 bases, with 7 bases between them. Germline V gene lookup returns CDR1 SGHAT and CDR2 FQNNGV. Complete variable domain (other parts from reference TRBV11-2 and TRBJ2-7): EAGVAQSPRYKIIEKRQSVAFWCNPISGHATLYWYQQILGQGPKLLIQFQNNGVVDDSQLPKDRFSAERLKGVDSTLKIQPAKLEDSAVYLCASSLEESYEQYFGPGTRLTVT.

The chain links TRBV14 to TRBJ1-1; unclear D gene. The germline V and J ends were trimmed by 6 bases and 3 bases, with 11 bases remaining between them. From germline, CDR1 is SGHDN and CDR2 FVKESK. The CDR3 covers 13 residues. The DNA for the CDR3 is TGTGCCAGCAGTCAGTTCCGGGACACTGAAGCTTTCTTT. Translation: CASSQFRDTEAFF.

The chain carries TRBV25-1 and TRBJ1-5; D remains ambiguous. This CDR3 has 14 residues. The ends were cut back, 0 bases at V and 5 bases at J, with 8 bases in the middle. Germline CDR1 is MGHDK and CDR2 is SYGVNS. CDR3 amino acids: CASSEYEAYQPQHF. For the CDR3, the DNA is TGTGCCAGCAGTGAATATGAGGCTTATCAGCCCCAGCATTTT. Variable domain in full (rest from reference TRBV25-1 and TRBJ1-5): EADIYQTPRYLVIGTGKKITLECSQTMGHDKMYWYQQDPGMELHLIHYSYGVNSTEKGDLSSESTVSRIRTEHFPLTLESARPSHTSQYLCASSEYEAYQPQHFGDGTRLSIL.

The rearrangement joins TRBV9 to TRBJ2-7; 9 nucleotides align to TRBD1. V shed 1 base and J 5 bases; nucleotides not matched to a gene: 4. In germline, CDR1 is SGDLS, CDR2 YYNGEE. The CDR3 runs 14 residues. CDR3 residues: CASSVTGTGNEQYF. CDR3 coding DNA: TGTGCCAGCAGCGTAACCGGGACAGGGAACGAGCAGTACTTC.

Here the CDR3 DNA reads TGCGCCAGCAGCTTGGGCCTAGCGGGAGTAGGTTCTTACAATGAGCAGTTCTTC. Translation gives CASSLGLAGVGSYNEQFF. The V and J genes are TRBV5-1 and TRBJ2-1; 10 bases are shared with TRBD2. The J segment lost 4 bases and the V segment lost 0 bases, leaving 10 bases of the junction unmatched. The CDR3 length is 18 residues. CDR1 SGHRS and CDR2 YFSETQ come from the germline V gene.

The CDR3 sequence is CASSSPRGTGLNQPQHF. The CDR3 DNA sequence: TGTGCCAGCAGCTCTCCCAGGGGGACAGGGCTCAATCAGCCCCAGCATTTT. The rearrangement joins TRBV28 to TRBJ1-5; TRBD1 agrees at 9 bases. This CDR3 contains 17 residues. The junction had 12 bases not matched to a gene; V was cut back by 6 bases and J by 3 bases. Germline-derived CDR1 and CDR2 are MDHEN and SYDVKM.

This clone was observed a single time. The chain uses TRBV28 and TRBJ2-1; 11 bases are shared with TRBD2. The CDR3 extends over 15 amino acids. The germline gives CDR1 MDHEN, CDR2 SYDVKM. V shed 4 bases and J 5 bases; nucleotides not matched to a gene: 4. The CDR3 spells CASSSGTSGHNEQFF. The CDR3 DNA sequence: TGTGCCAGCAGTTCCGGGACTAGCGGACACAATGAGCAGTTCTTC.

This clone was detected a few times. V is TRBV19 and J is TRBJ1-5; 7 bases are shared with TRBD1. The CDR3 runs 16 residues. The ends lost 4 bases at V and 5 bases at J; junction bases unmatched: 11. Germline CDR1 LNHDA, CDR2 SQIVND (reference sequence). The CDR3 bases are TGTGCCAGTAGTACCACGACAGGGAGAATCCATCAGCCCCAGCATTTT. Protein: CASSTTTGRIHQPQHF. Combining the CDR3 with reference TRBV19 and TRBJ1-5 gives the whole variable domain DGGITQSPKYLFRKEGQNVTLSCEQNLNHDAMYWYRQDPGQGLRLIYYSQIVNDFQKGDIAEGYSVSREKKESFPLTVTSAQKNPTAFYLCASSTTTGRIHQPQHFGDGTRLSIL.